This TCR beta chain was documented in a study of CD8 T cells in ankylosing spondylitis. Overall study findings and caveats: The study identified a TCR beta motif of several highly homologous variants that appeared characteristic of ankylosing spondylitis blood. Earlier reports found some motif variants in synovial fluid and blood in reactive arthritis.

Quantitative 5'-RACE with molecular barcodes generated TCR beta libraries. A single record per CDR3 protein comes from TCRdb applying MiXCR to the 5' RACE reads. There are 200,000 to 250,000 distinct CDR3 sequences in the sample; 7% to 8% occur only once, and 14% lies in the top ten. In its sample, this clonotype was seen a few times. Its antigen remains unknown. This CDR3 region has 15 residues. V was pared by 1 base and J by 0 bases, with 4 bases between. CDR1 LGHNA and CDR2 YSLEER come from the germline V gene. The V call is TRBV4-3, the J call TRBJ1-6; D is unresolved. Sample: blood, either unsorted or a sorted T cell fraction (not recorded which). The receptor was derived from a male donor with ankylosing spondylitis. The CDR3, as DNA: TGCGCCAGCAGCCAAGGCCTCTCCTATAATTCACCCCTCCACTTT. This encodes CASSQGLSYNSPLHF.